A single sample is the source of the 24 T cell receptor beta chains below, sequenced in a study of cytotoxic CD8 clonotypes in ibrutinib-treated CLL. Sequencing used immunoSEQ multiplex PCR; TCRdb keeps in-frame clones, though not all of them. The sample has around 300,000 clones, approximately 80% seen once. Source: PBMCs, taken before ibrutinib treatment. Source of these receptors: a human donor with chronic lymphocytic leukemia.

The genes are TRBV7-6 and TRBJ2-7; no firm D call. This CDR3 is built from 11 residues. Germline V gene lookup returns CDR1 SGHVS and CDR2 FNYEAQ. Trimming left V 4 bases short and J 2 bases short, with 3 bases between. The CDR3 nucleotides read TGTGCCAGCAGCTCGACCTACGAGCAGTACTTC. This codes for CASSSTYEQYF.

The gene calls are TRBV7-2 and TRBJ1-2; unclear D gene. This CDR3 region has 13 residues. Germline V gene lookup returns CDR1 SGHTA and CDR2 FQGNSA. V lost 2 bases and J 4 bases, leaving 8 bases between the germline ends. This chain's CDR3 is CASSLLPGYGYTF. DNA for the CDR3: TGTGCCAGCAGCTTACTACCGGGCTATGGCTACACCTTC. The entire variable domain, with the rest obtained from reference TRBV7-2 and TRBJ1-2, is as follows: GAGVSQSPSNKVTEKGKDVELRCDPISGHTALYWYRQSLGQGLEFLIYFQGNSAPDKSGLPSDRFSAERTGGSVSTLTIQRTQQEDSAVYLCASSLLPGYGYTFGSGTRLTVV.

The chain has TRBV2 and TRBJ2-3; D is unresolved. V lost 4 bases and J 2 bases, leaving 7 bases between the germline ends. CDR1 is SNHLY and CDR2 is FYNNEI in the germline V gene. This CDR3 comprises 13 residues. The CDR3 DNA follows: TGTGCCAGCAGTGTTCTAGTCACAGATACGCAGTATTTT. Translating gives CASSVLVTDTQYF.

The chain couples TRBV29-1 to TRBJ2-2; no definite D call. This CDR3 has 13 amino acids. V lost 4 bases and J 8 bases, leaving 14 bases between the germline ends. The germline gives CDR1 SQVTM, CDR2 ANQGSEA. CDR3 residues: CSVVEGSWGELFF. CDR3 nucleotide sequence: TGCAGCGTTGTAGAAGGATCCTGGGGGGAGCTGTTTTTT.

The chain couples TRBV19 to TRBJ2-2; TRBD1 matches at 9 bases. The V gene end was trimmed by 1 base and the J gene end by 3 bases; junction bases not matched to a gene: 3. This CDR3 comprises 16 residues. The V gene's germline CDR1 is LNHDA and CDR2 SQIVND (reference sequence). The DNA for the CDR3 is TGTGCCAGTAGTATAGCGTGGACAGGGGACACCGGGGAGCTGTTTTTT. It encodes CASSIAWTGDTGELFF.

The count of this clone is one. This chain joins TRBV6-1 and TRBJ2-7; TRBD1 matches at 9 bases. The CDR3 is 13 amino acids. Germline CDR1 MNHNS, CDR2 SASEGT. V was clipped by 6 bases and J by 6 bases; unmatched bases: 6. CDR3 nucleotide sequence: TGTGCCAGCAGAGGGACAGGGACGAGCGAGCAGTACTTC. This translates into CASRGTGTSEQYF.

This chain connects TRBV4-2 to TRBJ2-1; 7 bases agree with TRBD2. The CDR3 has 16 amino acids. Germline CDR1 reads LGHNA; CDR2 reads YNFKEQ. V lost 5 bases to trimming and J lost 0 bases; unmatched junction nucleotides: 7. The CDR3 here is CASSYTSDGSYNEQFF. CDR3 bases: TGTGCCAGCAGCTACACTAGCGACGGCTCCTACAATGAGCAGTTCTTC.

This chain links TRBV6-5 with TRBJ2-1; D is unresolved. The V and J ends lost 6 bases and 8 bases respectively, with 11 bases between them. CDR3 length equals 12 residues. Germline CDR1 is MNHEY and CDR2 is SVGAGI. DNA for the CDR3: TGTGCCAGCAGAACTACGGTCGATGAGCAGTTCTTC. Translating it yields CASRTTVDEQFF.

The chain uses TRBV4-2 and TRBJ1-2; maybe TRBD1 (5 bases). Germline CDR1 and CDR2: LGHNA and YNFKEQ. The CDR3 loop spans 13 amino acids. With 0 bases removed from V and 5 bases from J, the gap between germline ends came to 7 bases. The CDR3 DNA reads TGTGCCAGCAGCCAAGACCAGGGTTATGGCTACACCTTC. Amino acid sequence: CASSQDQGYGYTF.

The genes are TRBV4-2 and TRBJ2-1; 10 nucleotides agree with TRBD2. V shed 8 bases, J shed 12 bases, and the junction held 13 bases outside the gene matches. The CDR3 length is 14 residues. In germline, CDR1 is LGHNA, CDR2 YNFKEQ. CDR3: CASQTSGNGHRQFF. In DNA, the CDR3 is TGTGCCAGCCAAACTAGCGGGAACGGACATCGGCAGTTCTTC.

This sequence joins TRBV30 and TRBJ1-4; 8 bases are a match to TRBD1. CDR3 length equals 15 residues. Per the germline V gene, CDR1 is GTSNPN and CDR2 is SVGIG (reference sequence). Trimming took 2 bases from V and 4 from J; bases not matched to a gene: 6. The CDR3 nucleotides are TGTGCCTGGAGTACCCGGACAGGGATTAATGAAAAACTGTTTTTT. Its protein product is CAWSTRTGINEKLFF.

This sequence joins TRBV19 and TRBJ1-3; tentatively, D is TRBD1 (6 bases). Looked up from germline, CDR1 is LNHDA and CDR2 is SQIVND (reference sequence). Deletions cut 5 bases from V and 0 bases from J, with 14 bases between. The CDR3 is 16 amino acids. The CDR3 DNA is TGTGCCAGTAGTCTACAGGGATTTCTCTCTGGAAACACCATATATTTT. Translating gives CASSLQGFLSGNTIYF.

This clone was counted a single time. The V gene is TRBV18, the J gene TRBJ2-3; weak D call: TRBD1 (5 bases). The CDR3 is 15 residues long. Germline V gene sequence: CDR1 KGHSH, CDR2 LQKENI. V was cut by 2 bases and J by 1 base, with 10 bases left in between. The CDR3 bases are TGTGCCAGCTCACCAAGCGACAGACGCACAGATACGCAGTATTTT. This gives the protein CASSPSDRRTDTQYF.

The chain's CDR3 is CASSRGGEQYF. CDR3 coding DNA: TGTGCCAGCAGCCGAGGGGGTGAGCAGTACTTC. V and J are TRBV7-6 and TRBJ2-7, with D possibly being TRBD1 (6 bases). This CDR3 region has 11 residues. Germline assignment: CDR1 SGHVS and CDR2 FNYEAQ. Trimming left V 5 bases short and J 7 bases short, with 9 bases between.

The table lists this clone with a count of one. The genes are TRBV19 and TRBJ1-1, with 9 bases identical to TRBD1. Germline V gives CDR1 LNHDA, CDR2 SQIVND (reference sequence). V was pared by 7 bases and J by 1 base, with 4 bases of the junction left unmatched. CDR3 length equals 14 residues. CDR3 sequence (DNA): TGTGCCAGTACCCGGGACAGGGAGAACACTGAAGCTTTCTTT. This translates into CASTRDRENTEAFF. The whole variable domain, filled in from reference TRBV19 and TRBJ1-1, reads DGGITQSPKYLFRKEGQNVTLSCEQNLNHDAMYWYRQDPGQGLRLIYYSQIVNDFQKGDIAEGYSVSREKKESFPLTVTSAQKNPTAFYLCASTRDRENTEAFFGQGTRLTVV.

In DNA, the CDR3 is TGTGCCAGCAGCGTAGCTCCCCTAGCGGGCAAACTGTCCTACGAGCAGTACTTC. Its translation is CASSVAPLAGKLSYEQYF. The gene calls are TRBV9 and TRBJ2-7, with TRBD2 matching over 8 bases. Trimming removed 0 bases from V and 1 base from J; junction bases left unmatched: 12. CDR1 SGDLS and CDR2 YYNGEE come from the germline V gene. The CDR3 contains 18 residues.

The V gene is TRBV6-5, the J gene TRBJ1-4; weak D call: TRBD1 (5 bases). The CDR3 length is 16 residues. Trimming took 0 bases from V and 4 from J, leaving 12 bases between them. Germline V CDR1 and CDR2: MNHEY, SVGAGI. CDR3 bases: TGTGCCAGCAGTTACTCGATCGGGGCCATTAATGAAAAACTGTTTTTT. Encoded protein: CASSYSIGAINEKLFF.

V gene TRBV15 combines with J gene TRBJ2-5, with TRBD1 matching over 7 bases. This CDR3 is built from 16 residues. The junction had 8 bases not matched to a gene; V was cut back by 0 bases and J by 4 bases. The germline V gene has CDR1 LNHNV and CDR2 YYDKDF (reference sequence). CDR3 loop: CATSRDQGVVGETQYF. The DNA for the CDR3 is TGTGCCACCAGCAGAGATCAGGGGGTAGTTGGAGAGACCCAGTACTTC.

The chain uses TRBV4-2 and TRBJ1-1; tentatively, D is TRBD1 (5 bases). V was cut by 3 bases and J by 5 bases, with 13 bases left in between. This CDR3 has 14 amino acids. CDR1 is LGHNA, CDR2 YNFKEQ, per germline. The CDR3 loop is CASSHWQGGTEAFF. CDR3 DNA sequence: TGTGCCAGCAGCCACTGGCAGGGAGGAACTGAAGCTTTCTTT.

The V call is TRBV19, the J call TRBJ2-7, with D tentatively TRBD1 or TRBD2 (5 bases each). Per the germline V gene, CDR1 is LNHDA and CDR2 is SQIVND (reference sequence). The germline V and J ends were trimmed by 7 bases and 5 bases, with 18 bases remaining between them. The CDR3 has 14 amino acids. The CDR3 region has the DNA TGTGCCAGTAATTCGGGGCAGCAGGGCCACGAGCAGTACTTC. It encodes CASNSGQQGHEQYF.

This chain connects TRBV5-1 to TRBJ2-5; D is perhaps TRBD1 (6 bases). Looked up from germline, CDR1 is SGHRS and CDR2 is YFSETQ. The CDR3 runs 15 residues. The V end was cut by 1 base, the J end by 5 bases, with 15 bases between. Here the CDR3 DNA reads TGCGCCAGCAGCTTGAGGACAGCTGCCCGTGAGACCCAGTACTTC. Protein product: CASSLRTAARETQYF.

The chain combines TRBV4-3 with TRBJ2-1; weak D call: TRBD1 (5 bases). Trimming removed 0 bases at V and 3 bases at J, with 9 bases between. Germline values: CDR1 LGHNA, CDR2 YSLEER. This CDR3 spans 15 amino acids. CDR3: CASSQDDRDYNEQFF. For the CDR3, the DNA is TGCGCCAGCAGCCAAGACGACAGAGACTACAATGAGCAGTTCTTC.

The CDR3 DNA sequence: TGTGCCAGCAGCTTAGGACAGTCGAACAATCAGCCCCAGCATTTT. Amino acid sequence: CASSLGQSNNQPQHF. V usage is TRBV7-9 and J usage is TRBJ1-5; possible D gene TRBD1, 5 bases. Germline values: CDR1 SEHNR, CDR2 FQNEAQ (reference sequence). The V gene lost 1 base and the J gene lost 3 bases, with 10 bases spanning the gap. The CDR3 runs to 15 residues.

The rearrangement joins TRBV11-2 to TRBJ2-1, with 9 bases that match TRBD1. Per germline, CDR1 SGHAT and CDR2 FQNNGV. V dropped 5 bases and J dropped 4; count of bases not matched to a gene: 9. The CDR3 is 16 residues long. CDR3 protein: CASSGGQGIKYNEQFF. For the CDR3, the DNA is TGTGCCAGCAGCGGGGGACAGGGAATTAAGTACAATGAGCAGTTCTTC.